This paragraph reports one T cell receptor (beta chain). Its antigen is currently not known. No base-level quality is on record; no much larger clone is a single base apart. The CDR1 and CDR2 encoded by the germline V gene (reference sequence) are WNHNN and SYGVQD. The cysteine opens and the phenylalanine closes a CDR3 of 14 amino acids. Just CDR3 DNA is preserved here, 42 bases in frame from base 1. V loses 4 bases of germline sequence and J loses 6 bases, and the interval between the two ends is 16 bases. The entry originates in a study of shared clonotypes between healthy human individuals (dated by TCRdb to the early 2020s). With respect to the entire study: The cohort comprised two women and three men aged 18 to 49 years. For each donor, CD4 naive and CD4 memory were each run on three plates, CD8 naive on two plates, and CD8 memory on one plate. To estimate repertoire size and how much clonotype sharing occurs between individuals, the study deeply sequenced the blood TCR repertoires of roughly 5 healthy adults. To increase sequencing depth and limit assay-specific biases, different laboratories used diverse techniques to prepare libraries and sequence TCR repertoires. Between about 0.9 and 8.9 billion PBMCs per donor were obtained by leukapheresis. Points the paper makes about the study in general: Even with the large sequencing depth, rarefaction of the sorted-subset datasets indicated that sequencing was incomplete. Higher generation probabilities were observed for clonotypes shared by all four sorted-subset donors than for non-shared clonotypes. Across a few donors, approximately 4.6% of naive CD4, more than 3% of naive CD8, 2% to 2.5% of memory CD4, and under 0.45% of memory CD8 clonotypes were shared. Sampling was restricted to blood, and TCR repertoires in tissue are likely to differ from TCR repertoires in blood. Based on pairwise subsampling, the degree of clonotype sharing among donors was expected to be affected by sequencing depth. Estimated clonotype richness was generally larger for naive than for memory subsets. Because the study included a small number of donors, the genetic and exposure-history diversity represented was limited.

The donors were healthy, HIV-negative adults with no recently reported acute infections or vaccinations. All donors were Caucasian adults living in Nashville, Tennessee, USA. CD4+ T cells were enriched through magnetic negative selection, after which naive cells were positively selected on CD45RA and the remaining negative fraction served as the memory subset. After blood collection by leukapheresis, PBMCs were isolated using Ficoll-Histopaque density gradient centrifugation and then cryopreserved in the vapor phase of liquid nitrogen. Purity and quantity of every magnetically sorted T cell population were checked by analytical flow cytometry. Genomic DNA was isolated from every sorted fraction and measured by UV absorbance on a Nanodrop 2000c. TCR CDR3 regions were amplified from genomic DNA by multiplex PCR using the deep immunoSEQ assay. For each cell subset, the extracted genomic DNA was distributed evenly across all wells of several immunoSEQ 96-well plates, and each plate served as one replicate. Each replicate PCR for sorted subsets received around 0.2 ug genomic DNA, equal to about 30,000 T cell genomes. Purified libraries were measured with a Qubit 3.0 fluorometer, size-checked on a Bioanalyzer 2100, and measured again with the KAPA Library Quantification kit. Each immunoSEQ 96-well plate was sequenced on its own single-read 150-cycle Illumina NextSeq 550 flow cell. The published analysis was carried out like this. Because the immunoSEQ output included only junctional sequences and no quality scores, the filtering could not be the same as the filtering used for full-length reads. To assign V/J genes and CDR3, sequences were annotated against IMGT germline references using PyIR, a Python wrapper for IgBLAST v1.9. Reads were removed for weak V/J assignments (E-value above 1e-6), missing CDR3, stop codons, out-of-frame junctions, or ambiguous translated residues. V3J clonotypes were defined as sequences sharing an identical inferred V gene, J gene, and CDR3 amino acid sequence. The percentage overlap between two repertoires was calculated by dividing the number of shared unique clonotypes by the size of the smaller repertoire. Repertoire richness was assessed with RTK rarefaction, the Chao1 estimator, and Recon v2.1 estimates of unobserved clonotypes. Generation probabilities were computed with OLGA for all TCRbeta clonotypes obtained by the gDNA method from a few donors. TCRdb re-hosts the immuneACCESS table, in-frame sequences only. Its copies lack some clones; in the studies checked, an unresolved V gene accounts for under half of them, and the cause for the rest is not known. The V and J calls and the clone size are those of that table, but D and trimming were determined from the DNA. Recorded for this sample are hundreds of thousands of clones; almost 97% of them occurred a single time. In total, the top ten clones hold roughly 0.06% of the sample.

The sample comprised naive CD4+ T cells sorted from blood. Explained via the paper, the cell subset or site label denotes: CD45RA+ positively selected. The receptor comes from a woman aged 25 to 45 in good health. Rearrangement joined TRBV10-1 to TRBJ2-7; the D gene remains uncertain. The CDR3 loop reads CASSANPDGPEQYF. The bases are TGCGCCAGCAGTGCTAACCCCGACGGGCCCGAGCAGTACTTC.